This T cell receptor (beta chain) was sequenced for a study of PD-1 blockade in mismatch repair-deficient tumors. Study overall: Patients had 12 to 13 mismatch repair-deficient cancer types and were previously treated and progressing.

On this clone itself: Its antigen is currently unknown.

Measured with immunoSEQ multiplex PCR; TCRdb has only the in-frame clones, and not every one. The table lists some 84,000 clones, over 70% of them singletons. The TCR-sequenced patients were three responders to pembrolizumab. V gave up 5 bases and J gave up 4 bases, with 11 bases separating them. Germline CDR1 and CDR2: SGHVS and FNYEAQ. This CDR3 has 13 residues. Overall study results and limits: Tumor-resident clones, often undetectable pretreatment in blood, expanded then contracted after pembrolizumab.

This clonotype was obtained from an adult with mismatch repair-deficient cancer. The rearrangement uses TRBV7-6 and TRBJ1-2; D unclear. This specimen was peripheral blood, taken 12 weeks after starting pembrolizumab. As DNA, the CDR3 is TGTGCCAGCAGCCCGAGACCCAGCTATGGCTACACCTTC. As protein: CASSPRPSYGYTF.